This T cell receptor (beta chain) was captured in a study of CD8 T cells in Susac syndrome. The CDR3 length is 15 residues. Looked up from germline, CDR1 is SGHVS and CDR2 is FQNEAQ. V was pared by 0 bases and J by 6 bases, with 14 bases between. The authors reverse transcribed roughly 0.45 to 1 ug RNA with random hexamers. Amplification of TCR beta CDR3 across 54 Vbeta and 13 Jbeta was performed with immunoSEQ multiplex PCR. TCRdb analysed the immunoSEQ multiplex PCR reads with MiXCR anew, one entry per CDR3 protein. The sample gives some 260,000 distinct CDR3 sequences, about 85% of which show up once; about 0.11% is in the top ten. The study sequenced TCR beta in blood CD8+ and CD4+ T cells. Bulk CD8+ and CD4+ cells came from magnetic negative isolation; CD8+ TEMRA by FACS.

The sequencing sample was made of CD8+ T cells from PBMCs. The TCR sequence derives from a human donor with multiple sclerosis. This rearrangement joins TRBV7-8 to TRBJ1-2; D gene uncertain. The CDR3 loop is CASSLAGSGLDGYTF. CDR3 sequence (DNA): TGTGCCAGCAGCTTAGCCGGGTCGGGATTGGATGGCTACACCTTC.